The T cell receptor (beta chain) described here comes from a study of tissue T cells after allogeneic stem cell transplantation. Study context: Gastrointestinal graft-versus-host disease was present in all patients, each treated with several therapy lines. Whole-study results and caveats: Alloreactivity or antigen specificity of tissue TCRs was not determined; some clones might be host cells. Shared clones across patients were few; motif clustering revealed tissue-specific shared signatures.

This clone has a single count. Its target is not known. This CDR3 has 15 residues. Produced via immunoSEQ multiplex PCR; TCRdb's table is partial and in-frame only. The data contain about 5,400 clones, 75% to 85% of them singletons. The sequence was collected from a man aged 40-75 years who later had graft-versus-host disease after an allogeneic stem cell transplant. This specimen consisted of blood, obtained before transplantation. The chain employs TRBV21-1 and TRBJ1-1. TRBV21-1 is given as a pseudogene. The CDR3 DNA sequence: TGTGCCAGCAGCAAAGGGGGGGAACAGAACACTGAAGCTTTCTTT. Its translation is CASSKGGEQNTEAFF.